Presented here are 31 T cell receptor beta chains from one specimen sequenced in a study of cytomegalovirus exposure and HLA in healthy donors. Primers included in the PCR were 60 Vbeta and 13 Jbeta primers. Using immunoSEQ multiplex PCR, the repertoire was profiled, and TCRdb retains in-frame clones only, with some absent. The table lists about 180,000 clones, approximately 81% of them singletons. Sequencing used PBMCs. These receptor sequences come from a man aged 30 to 39 in good health and CMV-seronegative.

The rearrangement links TRBV5-1 to TRBJ1-2, with D tentatively TRBD1 (6 bases). V dropped 6 bases and J dropped 2 bases, with 14 bases sitting between them. CDR1 SGHRS and CDR2 YFSETQ come from the germline V gene. The CDR3 runs to 14 residues. The CDR3 bases are TGCGCCAGCACCCTGGACAGCGAAAACTATGGCTACACCTTC. Encoded protein: CASTLDSENYGYTF.

This clone appeared a single time. J is TRBJ1-2 and V is TRBV6-5, with 7 bases lining up with TRBD1. Germline assignment: CDR1 MNHEY and CDR2 SVGAGI. After removal of 4 bases from V and 6 bases from J, the junction contained 11 bases not matched to a gene. This CDR3 comprises 15 residues. The CDR3 is CASSSTSRGEDGYTF. The CDR3 DNA is TGTGCCAGCAGTTCCACGTCCAGGGGGGAGGATGGCTACACCTTC.

The genes are TRBV29-1 and TRBJ2-7; possibly TRBD2 for D (6 bases). Germline CDR1 and CDR2: SQVTM and ANQGSEA. This CDR3 region has 15 residues. The V and J ends lost 0 bases and 3 bases respectively, with 15 bases between them. The CDR3 DNA reads TGCAGCGTTGAAGACGGGAGAGGAGGATTCTACGAGCAGTACTTC. It specifies CSVEDGRGGFYEQYF.

The genes are TRBV27 and TRBJ2-5; perhaps TRBD1 as D (5 bases). Trimming shortened V by 5 bases and J by 1 base, and 14 bases separated the two germline ends. CDR1 is MNHEY, CDR2 SMNVEV, per germline (reference sequence). This CDR3 is 15 amino acids long. Here the CDR3 reads CASSPHQDIQETQYF. CDR3 sequence (DNA): TGTGCCAGCAGTCCGCACCAGGACATCCAAGAGACCCAGTACTTC.

This clone has a handful of counts. V usage is TRBV5-1 and J usage is TRBJ1-1; D is unclear. The germline V and J ends were trimmed by 1 base and 1 base, with 5 bases remaining between them. The germline CDR1 and CDR2 sequences are SGHRS and YFSETQ. The CDR3 loop spans 13 amino acids. The CDR3 is CASSLHSNTEAFF. In DNA form, the CDR3 reads TGCGCCAGCAGCTTGCACTCGAACACTGAAGCTTTCTTT.

This chain connects TRBV5-5 to TRBJ2-2; no clear D gene. Germline CDR1 reads SGHKS; CDR2 reads YYEKEE (reference sequence). V dropped 2 bases and J dropped 3 bases, with 11 bases sitting between them. The CDR3 covers 15 residues. The CDR3 sequence: CASSFLVEHTGELFF. CDR3 in DNA: TGTGCCAGCAGCTTCTTAGTGGAGCACACCGGGGAGCTGTTTTTT.

The chain couples TRBV25-1 to TRBJ2-5; 8 bases agree with TRBD1. Germline V CDR1 and CDR2: MGHDK, SYGVNS. The CDR3 contains 13 residues. After removal of 7 bases from V and 6 bases from J, the junction contained 7 bases not matched to a gene. As DNA, the CDR3 is TGTGCCAGCACCACGACAGGGGTACAGACCCAGTACTTC. Protein product: CASTTTGVQTQYF. The variable domain in full, with the rest retrieved from reference TRBV25-1 and TRBJ2-5, is EADIYQTPRYLVIGTGKKITLECSQTMGHDKMYWYQQDPGMELHLIHYSYGVNSTEKGDLSSESTVSRIRTEHFPLTLESARPSHTSQYLCASTTTGVQTQYFGPGTRLLVL.

The chain joins TRBV2 to TRBJ2-4, with 7 bases identical to TRBD2. The CDR3 sequence is 16 residues long. CDR1 SNHLY and CDR2 FYNNEI come from the germline V gene. The V and J ends lost 8 bases and 5 bases, in that order; junction bases with no gene match: 15. The CDR3 loop reads CASGTTHARSENIQYF. The CDR3 coding sequence is TGTGCCAGCGGGACTACCCATGCTCGTTCCGAAAACATTCAGTACTTC.

The J gene is TRBJ1-2, the V gene TRBV27; D is possibly TRBD1 (6 bases). V lost 6 bases and J 4 bases, leaving 18 bases between the germline ends. Germline V gene sequence: CDR1 MNHEY, CDR2 SMNVEV (reference sequence). The CDR3 loop spans 15 amino acids. DNA for the CDR3: TGTGCCAGCAGGGGGGCAGGGGCCGGTCTCTATGGCTACACCTTC. It translates to CASRGAGAGLYGYTF.

The genes are TRBV5-1 and TRBJ2-5; D is uncertain. Between the trimmed V and J ends, which lost 0 bases and 3 bases, there was a span of 9 bases. Germline loops: CDR1 SGHRS, CDR2 YFSETQ. The CDR3 runs 14 residues. This CDR3 is CASSLVTPEETQYF. The CDR3 nucleotides are TGCGCCAGCAGCTTGGTGACACCTGAAGAGACCCAGTACTTC. The whole variable domain, filled in from reference TRBV5-1 and TRBJ2-5, reads KAGVTQTPRYLIKTRGQQVTLSCSPISGHRSVSWYQQTPGQGLQFLFEYFSETQRNKGNFPGRFSGRQFSNSRSEMNVSTLELGDSALYLCASSLVTPEETQYFGPGTRLLVL.

The rearrangement joins TRBV11-3 to TRBJ2-1; D is unclear. V was pared by 7 bases and J by 3 bases, with 10 bases between. CDR1 and CDR2 from the germline V gene are SGHNT and YENEEA. The CDR3 is 13 residues long. The CDR3 reads CASTPGGYNEQFF. For the CDR3, the DNA is TGTGCCAGCACCCCCGGTGGCTACAATGAGCAGTTCTTC.

The chain employs TRBV5-1 and TRBJ2-7, with 7 bases that match TRBD2. Germline CDR1 and CDR2: SGHRS and YFSETQ. Germline trimming cut 3 bases from V and 3 bases from J; bases unmatched to any gene: 9. This CDR3 comprises 15 residues. The CDR3 nucleotides read TGCGCCAGCAGCTCGGTTGGCGGGGGAGTCTACGAGCAGTACTTC. This codes for CASSSVGGGVYEQYF.

The chain couples TRBV19 to TRBJ1-3; tentative D call: TRBD1 (5 bases). This CDR3 is 15 amino acids long. The germline V gene has CDR1 LNHDA and CDR2 SQIVND (reference sequence). V lost 7 bases and J 0 bases, leaving 13 bases between the germline ends. This CDR3 reads CASIPRQSSGNTIYF. The CDR3 DNA reads as TGTGCCAGTATTCCGCGACAGAGCTCTGGAAACACCATATATTTT.

The CDR3, as DNA: TGTGCCAGCTCACTCGGAAGCGGGGGGGGCACAGATACGCAGTATTTT. It encodes CASSLGSGGGTDTQYF. The chain recombines TRBV18 with TRBJ2-3; 10 positions match TRBD2. The length of the CDR3 is 16 residues. Germline V gene sequence: CDR1 KGHSH, CDR2 LQKENI. V dropped 4 bases and J dropped 1; count of bases not matched to a gene: 5.

The chain uses TRBV7-9 and TRBJ1-1; TRBD1 might be the D (6 bases). V was trimmed by 4 bases and J by 2 bases, leaving 14 bases between them. Germline V gene data show CDR1 as SEHNR and CDR2 as FQNEAQ (reference sequence). The CDR3 has 15 amino acids. CDR3 DNA: TGTGCCAGCAGCTCCTGGACAGTAACTAACACTGAAGCTTTCTTT. It encodes CASSSWTVTNTEAFF.

The V and J genes are TRBV9 and TRBJ2-3; no clear D gene. Trimming took off 2 bases at V and 3 bases at J, with 4 bases between the two ends. This CDR3 is 12 amino acids long. Germline CDR1 SGDLS, CDR2 YYNGEE. CDR3 protein: CASSVSTDTQYF. The CDR3, as DNA: TGTGCCAGCAGCGTCAGTACAGATACGCAGTATTTT.

J is TRBJ2-4 and V is TRBV27; TRBD2 agrees at 9 bases. The CDR3 contains 14 residues. Losses at the gene ends were 3 bases for V and 4 bases for J; bases not matched to a gene: 1. Germline V lookup: CDR1 MNHEY, CDR2 SMNVEV (reference sequence). CDR3 loop: CASSFSGSKNIQYF. The CDR3 nucleotides are TGTGCCAGCAGTTTTAGCGGGAGTAAAAACATTCAGTACTTC.

The chain joins TRBV5-1 to TRBJ1-3; D is unresolved. Per germline, CDR1 SGHRS and CDR2 YFSETQ. This CDR3 spans 15 amino acids. The V gene lost 0 bases and the J gene lost 0 bases, with 7 bases spanning the gap. The CDR3: CASSLVSGSGNTIYF. In nucleotides, the CDR3 is TGCGCCAGCAGCTTGGTGTCAGGCTCTGGAAACACCATATATTTT. The full variable domain, completed using reference TRBV5-1 and TRBJ1-3, is KAGVTQTPRYLIKTRGQQVTLSCSPISGHRSVSWYQQTPGQGLQFLFEYFSETQRNKGNFPGRFSGRQFSNSRSEMNVSTLELGDSALYLCASSLVSGSGNTIYFGEGSWLTVV.

The chain links TRBV15 to TRBJ2-7; perhaps TRBD1 as D (5 bases). Germline V gene data show CDR1 as LNHNV and CDR2 as YYDKDF (reference sequence). V gave up 0 bases and J gave up 3 bases, with 12 bases separating them. The CDR3 is 15 residues long. The DNA of the CDR3 is TGTGCCACCAGCAGAGATGGGGCCAGAAACTACGAGCAGTACTTC. This encodes CATSRDGARNYEQYF.

The count of this clone is one. V gene TRBV5-1 combines with J gene TRBJ2-7; the D is unclear. V was shortened by 1 base and J by 4 bases, with 21 bases between the two germline ends. CDR3 length equals 17 residues. Germline CDR1 and CDR2: SGHRS and YFSETQ. The DNA of the CDR3 is TGCGCCAGCAGCTTGTATGGCCGTCCAGAATTACCTTACGAGCAGTACTTC. Protein product: CASSLYGRPELPYEQYF.

The rearrangement joins TRBV30 to TRBJ1-3; a weak D match, TRBD1 (6 bases). The ends were cut back, 8 bases at V and 3 bases at J, with 17 bases in the middle. The V gene's germline CDR1 is GTSNPN and CDR2 SVGIG (reference sequence). The CDR3 loop spans 14 amino acids. The CDR3 sequence is CARAGRGGGNTIYF. CDR3 nucleotide sequence: TGTGCCCGGGCCGGCAGGGGCGGTGGAAACACCATATATTTT.

The CDR3 loop is CASRGQGGAYEQYF. CDR3 DNA: TGCGCCAGCAGAGGACAGGGTGGGGCTTACGAGCAGTACTTC. The chain carries TRBV10-2 and TRBJ2-7; TRBD1 matches at 8 bases. Per the germline V gene, CDR1 is WSHSY and CDR2 is SAAADI. The CDR3 is 14 residues long. Trimming took 6 bases from V and 4 from J; bases not matched to a gene: 8.

This sequence joins TRBV6-1 and TRBJ2-5, with 8 bases that match TRBD1. The J call could be wrong; TRBJ2-7 is a better fit for the DNA end. Germline assignment: CDR1 MNHNS and CDR2 SASEGT. The CDR3 consists of 14 residues. The CDR3 DNA is TGTGCCAGCAGTGAGACAGGGGCGAACTACGAGCAGTACTTC. This gives the protein CASSETGANYEQYF.

Turning to this clone: At the DNA level, this CDR3 is encoded by other sequences in the same sample as well. J is TRBJ1-2 and V is TRBV4-2, with 9 bases fitting TRBD1. Unmatched junction bases numbered 1, after V lost 1 base and J lost 4 bases. The CDR3 has 14 amino acids. Germline CDR1 and CDR2: LGHNA and YNFKEQ. CDR3 nucleotide sequence: TGTGCCAGCAGCCAAGGACAGGGGGGCTATGGCTACACCTTC. Translated: CASSQGQGGYGYTF.

The V call is TRBV25-1, the J call TRBJ1-6; 9 nucleotides align to TRBD1. Trimming at V came to 7 bases and at J to 9 bases, leaving 4 bases not matched to a gene. This CDR3 has 13 amino acids. CDR1 is MGHDK and CDR2 is SYGVNS in the germline V gene. This CDR3 reads CASIGTGPSPLHF. The CDR3, as DNA: TGTGCCAGCATCGGGACAGGGCCTTCACCCCTCCACTTT.

CDR3 region: CASSPQGRQNQTQYF. CDR3 nucleotides: TGTGCCAGCAGCCCCCAAGGCAGGCAGAACCAGACCCAGTACTTC. The gene calls are TRBV7-9 and TRBJ2-5; unclear D gene. Trimming took 5 bases from V and 6 from J, leaving 19 bases between them. CDR1 and CDR2 (germline): SEHNR, FQNEAQ (reference sequence). This CDR3 region has 15 residues. The full variable domain, in which reference TRBV7-9 and TRBJ2-5 provide the parts outside the CDR3, is DTGVSQNPRHKITKRGQNVTFRCDPISEHNRLYWYRQTLGQGPEFLTYFQNEAQLEKSRLLSDRFSAERPKGSFSTLEIQRTEQGDSAMYLCASSPQGRQNQTQYFGPGTRLLVL.

The rearrangement uses TRBV21-1 and TRBJ2-1; the listed D gene, TRBD2, was not tested against the DNA. TRBV21-1 has pseudogene status. The CDR3 spans 13 residues. The CDR3 spells CASRGGERGEQFF. The CDR3 DNA sequence: TGTGCCAGCCGGGGTGGGGAACGTGGCGAGCAGTTCTTC.

The chain joins TRBV7-2 to TRBJ2-1, with 9 bases fitting TRBD2. CDR3 length: 16 residues. Per the germline V gene, CDR1 is SGHTA and CDR2 is FQGNSA. V trimming: 0 bases; J trimming: 6 bases; junction bases outside the gene matches: 6. Here the CDR3 DNA reads TGTGCCAGCAGCTTAGCGGGCGGGAGGGTAAGCAATGAGCAGTTCTTC. Protein sequence: CASSLAGGRVSNEQFF.

The chain has TRBV30 and TRBJ2-7; D perhaps matches TRBD1 (5 bases). V was shortened by 2 bases and J by 5 bases, with 10 bases between the two germline ends. Germline V gene data show CDR1 as GTSNPN and CDR2 as SVGIG (reference sequence). This CDR3 spans 12 amino acids. The CDR3 DNA reads TGTGCCTGGAGTCAGGGTACGCACGAGCAGTACTTC. Its protein product is CAWSQGTHEQYF.

This clone turned up a few times. This chain joins TRBV5-1 and TRBJ2-3; 8 bases are a match to TRBD2. Looked up from germline, CDR1 is SGHRS and CDR2 is YFSETQ. CDR3 length: 16 residues. V lost 1 base to trimming and J lost 1 base; unmatched junction nucleotides: 5. The CDR3, as DNA: TGCGCCAGCAGCTTGCAGTCGGGGGGGCGCACAGATACGCAGTATTTT. Translating it yields CASSLQSGGRTDTQYF.

This clone was seen once. This chain joins TRBV6-5 and TRBJ2-7; TRBD2 matches 8 bases. V shed 4 bases and J 1 base; nucleotides not matched to a gene: 6. The CDR3 is made up of 15 amino acids. Germline lookup yields CDR1 MNHEY and CDR2 SVGAGI. The CDR3 nucleotides read TGTGCCAGCAGTTCCACGGGAGGGGTTTCCTACGAGCAGTACTTC. Encoded protein: CASSSTGGVSYEQYF.